This T cell receptor (beta chain) is drawn from a study of patients and donors after allogeneic stem cell transplantation. The germline V and J ends were trimmed by 0 bases and 2 bases, with 6 bases remaining between them. The germline CDR1 and CDR2 sequences are DFQATT and SNEGSKA (reference sequence). The CDR3 is made up of 13 amino acids. MiXCR, run by TCRdb on the RT-PCR reads, gives a single entry per CDR3 protein. The table lists roughly 880,000 distinct CDR3 sequences, about 20% of them singletons. The gene calls are TRBV20-1 and TRBJ2-3; D unclear. The origin of this receptor is a human donor who was either an allogeneic HSCT recipient or a stem cell or donor lymphocyte infusion donor (not recorded which). It is not recorded whose cells these are; they may come from a transplant donor. The sample consisted of blood, either unsorted or a sorted T cell fraction (not recorded which). CDR3 in amino acids: CSAREVSTDTQYF. CDR3 nucleotides: TGCAGTGCTAGAGAAGTCTCCACAGATACGCAGTATTTT.